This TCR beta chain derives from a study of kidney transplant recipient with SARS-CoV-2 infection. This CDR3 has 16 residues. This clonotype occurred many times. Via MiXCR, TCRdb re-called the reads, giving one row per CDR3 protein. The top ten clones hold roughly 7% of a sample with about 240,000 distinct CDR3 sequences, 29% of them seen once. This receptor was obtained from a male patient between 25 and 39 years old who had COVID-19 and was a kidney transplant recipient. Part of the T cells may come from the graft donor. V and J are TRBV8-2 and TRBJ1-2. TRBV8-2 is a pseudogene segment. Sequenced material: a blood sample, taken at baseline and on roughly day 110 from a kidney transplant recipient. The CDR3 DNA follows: TGTGGCAGTGCCGTATTTGATAGCCGAAAGACCTATGGCTACACCTTC. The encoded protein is CGSAVFDSRKTYGYTF.